These 32 T cell receptor beta chains were sequenced from one sample in a study of shared clonotypes between healthy human individuals. CD8 cells classed as naive were CD45RO-negative and positively selected for CCR7, excluding terminally differentiated effector memory CD45RA+ cells. Produced via immunoSEQ multiplex PCR; TCRdb's table is partial and in-frame only. The table has over 2 million clones, less than 95% seen once. Sequencing used naive CD8+ T cells sorted from blood. The receptors were sampled from a man aged 18 to 29 in good health.

Comment on this clone: A junction boundary mismatches the germline segment, possibly from a read error. This CDR3 is also generated by other DNA sequences in the sample. The genes are TRBV7-9 and TRBJ2-3, with TRBD1 matching 8 bases. Germline CDR1 and CDR2: SEHNR and FQNEAQ (reference sequence). The CDR3 spans 15 residues. CDR3 region: CASSSTGVPTDTQYF. The CDR3 DNA reads TGTGCCAGCAGCTCGACAGGGGTACCCACAGATACGCAGTATTTC.

The table lists this clone with a count of one. The chain uses TRBV6-1 and TRBJ1-1; D possibly corresponds to TRBD1 (5 bases). There are 12 residues in the CDR3. The V gene lost 5 bases and the J gene lost 2 bases, with 6 bases spanning the gap. In germline, CDR1 is MNHNS, CDR2 SASEGT. The CDR3 region is CASSTGNTEAFF. For the CDR3, the DNA is TGTGCCAGCAGTACAGGTAACACTGAAGCTTTCTTT.

This rearrangement joins TRBV6-1 to TRBJ2-2; D gene uncertain. Per germline, CDR1 MNHNS and CDR2 SASEGT. V lost 7 bases and J 4 bases, leaving 7 bases between the germline ends. There are 12 residues in the CDR3. The CDR3 is CASITGTGELFF. CDR3 coding DNA: TGTGCCAGCATCACGGGCACCGGGGAGCTGTTTTTT.

The chain recombines TRBV4-1 with TRBJ1-2, with D unclear. Germline values: CDR1 MGHRA, CDR2 YSYEKL. The CDR3 spans 15 residues. V lost 0 bases to trimming and J lost 4 bases, with 12 bases between them. The CDR3, as DNA: TGCGCCAGCAGCCAAGAAGGCCGGGCCCTCTATGGCTACACCTTC. Translation gives CASSQEGRALYGYTF.

The genes are TRBV6-5 and TRBJ1-1; no clear D gene. With 0 bases removed from V and 1 base from J, the gap between germline ends came to 6 bases. The CDR3 sequence is 14 residues long. CDR1 is MNHEY, CDR2 SVGAGI, per germline. This CDR3 reads CASSYSEQNTEAFF. CDR3 nucleotide sequence: TGTGCCAGCAGTTACTCGGAACAGAACACTGAAGCTTTCTTT.

This chain uses TRBV7-6 with TRBJ2-7, with TRBD1 matching over 7 bases. V trimming: 4 bases; J trimming: 6 bases; junction bases outside the gene matches: 9. Germline V gene data show CDR1 as SGHVS and CDR2 as FNYEAQ. CDR3 size: 14 residues. Here the CDR3 DNA reads TGTGCCAGCAGCTCGAGACAGGGCAAGGGCGAGCAGTACTTC. Residues: CASSSRQGKGEQYF.

Only a few counts were recorded for this clone. The rearrangement uses TRBV28 and TRBJ1-6; 7 nucleotides align to TRBD1. Germline V gene lookup returns CDR1 MDHEN and CDR2 SYDVKM. J was trimmed by 9 bases and V by 3 bases; bases with no gene match: 2. The CDR3 consists of 13 residues. Here the CDR3 reads CASSLGQSSPLHF. DNA of the CDR3: TGTGCCAGCAGTTTGGGACAGAGTTCACCCCTCCACTTT.

V gene TRBV7-8 combines with J gene TRBJ2-3, with TRBD2 identical over 7 bases. This CDR3 spans 16 amino acids. CDR1 SGHVS and CDR2 FQNEAQ come from the germline V gene. The V and J ends lost 2 bases and 3 bases, in that order; junction bases with no gene match: 8. CDR3: CASSLRAPGGTDTQYF. In nucleotides, the CDR3 is TGTGCCAGCAGCTTAAGGGCTCCGGGAGGAACAGATACGCAGTATTTT.

The V gene is TRBV10-2, the J gene TRBJ1-2; 7 bases are a match to TRBD1. V shed 2 bases, J shed 8 bases, and the junction held 8 bases outside the gene matches. The CDR3 has 14 amino acids. Per the germline V gene, CDR1 is WSHSY and CDR2 is SAAADI. CDR3 sequence reads: CASSEVGQVHGYTF. The CDR3 DNA reads TGCGCCAGCAGTGAGGTAGGACAGGTCCACGGCTACACCTTC.

The chain combines TRBV5-1 with TRBJ1-2; possible D gene TRBD1, 6 bases. The germline CDR1 and CDR2 sequences are SGHRS and YFSETQ. Trimming removed 4 bases at V and 2 bases at J, with 15 bases between. The CDR3 sequence is 15 residues long. The CDR3 spells CASSPSTGPNYGYTF. The CDR3 nucleotides read TGCGCCAGCAGCCCCTCGACAGGCCCGAACTATGGCTACACCTTC.

The V gene is TRBV4-1, the J gene TRBJ1-2, with unresolved D. Trimming cost V 0 bases and J 3 bases, with 14 bases left between them. CDR1 is MGHRA, CDR2 YSYEKL, per germline. This CDR3 spans 16 amino acids. CDR3 in DNA: TGCGCCAGCAGCCAAGATGAAGGAGGCGCTTACTATGGCTACACCTTC. Translation: CASSQDEGGAYYGYTF.

Turning to this clone: One junction end disagrees with the germline gene, perhaps due to a read error. Other DNA sequences from this sample encode an identical CDR3 as well. The rearrangement joins TRBV19 to TRBJ1-1, with unresolved D. From germline, CDR1 is LNHDA and CDR2 SQIVND (reference sequence). This CDR3 region has 13 residues. CDR3 in DNA: TGTGCCAGTAGTATGTCCGTGAACACTGAAGCTTTTTTT. Translated: CASSMSVNTEAFF.

CDR3 DNA sequence: TGTGCCAGCAGCTCAACCACCGGACTAGCCTACGAGCAGTACTTC. Its protein product is CASSSTTGLAYEQYF. The chain has TRBV11-2 and TRBJ2-7, with 7 nucleotides matching TRBD2. Per the germline V gene, CDR1 is SGHAT and CDR2 is FQNNGV. The CDR3 extends over 15 amino acids. Trimming removed 4 bases from V and 2 bases from J; junction bases left unmatched: 8.

The chain carries TRBV28 and TRBJ1-5; possibly TRBD1 for D (5 bases). The CDR3 has 16 residues. V was clipped by 1 base and J by 5 bases, with 15 bases between them. Germline V CDR1 and CDR2: MDHEN, SYDVKM. DNA of the CDR3: TGTGCCAGCAGTTTATTTTCAGGGACGGGTTATCAGCCCCAGCATTTT. Protein: CASSLFSGTGYQPQHF. Complete variable domain (other parts from reference TRBV28 and TRBJ1-5): DVKVTQSSRYLVKRTGEKVFLECVQDMDHENMFWYRQDPGLGLRLIYFSYDVKMKEKGDIPEGYSVSREKKERFSLILESASTNQTSMYLCASSLFSGTGYQPQHFGDGTRLSIL.

This clone was picked up one time. This chain connects TRBV7-8 to TRBJ2-7; unclear D gene. In germline, CDR1 is SGHVS, CDR2 FQNEAQ. The V end was cut by 10 bases, the J end by 3 bases, with 13 bases between. The CDR3 contains 12 residues. The CDR3 nucleotides are TGTGCCACCACGCCGGGCAGCTACGAGCAGTACTTC. Translated, it gives CATTPGSYEQYF.

A word on this clone: This CDR3 is also generated by other DNA sequences in the sample. V gene TRBV20-1 combines with J gene TRBJ1-1; D remains unclear. Germline V gene lookup returns CDR1 DFQATT and CDR2 SNEGSKA (reference sequence). This CDR3 spans 11 amino acids. Trimming took 6 bases from V and 0 from J, leaving 5 bases between them. In nucleotides, the CDR3 is TGCAGTGCCCCCTTGAACACTGAAGCTTTCTTT. Protein product: CSAPLNTEAFF.

CDR3 sequence: CAISDATGGLLDNEQFF. CDR3 nucleotide sequence: TGTGCCATCAGTGATGCCACAGGGGGGCTTCTGGACAATGAGCAGTTCTTC. The genes are TRBV10-3 and TRBJ2-1, with TRBD1 identical over 8 bases. The V and J ends lost 3 bases and 5 bases, in that order; junction bases with no gene match: 12. The CDR3 totals 17 residues. CDR1 ENHRY and CDR2 SYGVKD come from the germline V gene.

V gene TRBV6-1 combines with J gene TRBJ2-2; D not resolved. The CDR3 has 12 residues. The germline gives CDR1 MNHNS, CDR2 SASEGT. The V gene lost 11 bases and the J gene lost 4 bases, with 11 bases spanning the gap. CDR3: CAGYSPTGELFF. The CDR3 DNA sequence: TGTGCCGGCTACAGTCCCACCGGGGAGCTGTTTTTT.

A remark on this clone: An end of the junction does not agree with germline; a read error may underlie this. The chain recombines TRBV30 with TRBJ1-1; possible D gene TRBD1, 5 bases. The germline V gene has CDR1 GTSNPN and CDR2 SVGIG (reference sequence). The CDR3 is 14 amino acids. The CDR3 loop is CAWIKAGVNAEAFF. The CDR3, as DNA: TGTGCCTGGATCAAGGCGGGGGTGAACGCTGAAGCTTTCTTT.

V and J are TRBV11-2 and TRBJ2-5, with D uncertain. The CDR3 extends over 15 amino acids. V gave up 2 bases and J gave up 1 base, with 11 bases separating them. The germline V gene has CDR1 SGHAT and CDR2 FQNNGV. CDR3 residues: CASSLQVSSQETQYF. The CDR3 DNA is TGTGCCAGCAGCTTACAGGTTTCCTCCCAAGAGACCCAGTACTTC.

This chain connects TRBV14 to TRBJ2-7; D uncertain. Trimming removed 1 base at V and 5 bases at J, with 9 bases between. Germline V gene sequence: CDR1 SGHDN, CDR2 FVKESK. The CDR3 contains 13 residues. CDR3 DNA: TGTGCCAGCAGCCAAGTAGGGTTCAACGAGCAGTACTTC. Residues: CASSQVGFNEQYF.

This sequence joins TRBV27 and TRBJ2-7; TRBD1 is a possible D gene (5 bases). Germline V lookup: CDR1 MNHEY, CDR2 SMNVEV (reference sequence). With 3 bases removed from V and 4 bases from J, the gap between germline ends came to 13 bases. This CDR3 comprises 14 residues. In nucleotides, the CDR3 is TGTGCCAGCAGTTTGATGGGGCCAATTTACGAGCAGTACTTC. This encodes CASSLMGPIYEQYF.

This rearrangement joins TRBV10-3 to TRBJ2-7; 7 bases align to TRBD2. CDR3 length: 13 amino acids. After removal of 6 bases from V and 4 bases from J, the junction contained 6 bases not matched to a gene. Germline V CDR1 and CDR2: ENHRY, SYGVKD. CDR3 DNA sequence: TGTGCCATCAGGGCGGGACTAATTTACGAGCAGTACTTC. This translates into CAIRAGLIYEQYF.

The rearrangement joins TRBV14 to TRBJ2-7; TRBD1 aligns across 9 bases. Germline trimming cut 2 bases from V and 3 bases from J; bases unmatched to any gene: 5. This CDR3 spans 15 amino acids. Germline CDR1 is SGHDN and CDR2 is FVKESK. The CDR3, as DNA: TGTGCCAGCAGCCAAAGGACAGGGGTGGGCTACGAGCAGTACTTC. It encodes CASSQRTGVGYEQYF.

Points on this clone: This CDR3 is also generated by other DNA sequences in the sample. V usage is TRBV30 and J usage is TRBJ2-5; D is uncertain. The CDR3 extends over 12 amino acids. Trimming removed 0 bases from V and 4 bases from J, with 6 bases in between. Per the germline V gene, CDR1 is GTSNPN and CDR2 is SVGIG (reference sequence). CDR3 DNA sequence: TGTGCCTGGAGTGTAAGTGGAGAGACCCAGTACTTC. It encodes CAWSVSGETQYF.

The V call is TRBV9, the J call TRBJ2-1; D not resolved. V gave up 4 bases and J gave up 5 bases, with 10 bases separating them. CDR3 size: 13 residues. Germline V gene data show CDR1 as SGDLS and CDR2 as YYNGEE. CDR3 nucleotides: TGTGCCAGCAGCCCCTGGGGTGACAATGAGCAGTTCTTC. Its translation: CASSPWGDNEQFF.

On this clone itself: The sample holds other DNA sequences that translate to the same CDR3. V and J are TRBV6-5 and TRBJ1-5, with TRBD1 as a possible D gene (6 bases). Trimming stripped 2 bases from V and 4 bases from J, with 12 bases between. The CDR3 is 15 amino acids. CDR1 and CDR2 (germline): MNHEY, SVGAGI. The CDR3 here is CASSYGGGGNQPQHF. The DNA for the CDR3 is TGTGCCAGCAGTTACGGTGGGGGCGGGAATCAGCCCCAGCATTTT.

This chain joins TRBV4-1 and TRBJ2-2; 9 nucleotides agree with TRBD2. Germline V CDR1 and CDR2: MGHRA, YSYEKL. The CDR3 is made up of 18 amino acids. Losses at the gene ends were 1 base for V and 1 base for J; bases not matched to a gene: 7. The DNA for the CDR3 is TGCGCCAGCAGCCAAGTCACAGCGGGAGGAAGGAACACCGGGGAGCTGTTTTTT. Protein sequence: CASSQVTAGGRNTGELFF.

The chain has TRBV2 and TRBJ2-1; D is unresolved. Germline V gene lookup returns CDR1 SNHLY and CDR2 FYNNEI. The V end was cut by 8 bases, the J end by 0 bases, with 14 bases between. The CDR3 runs to 15 residues. Here the CDR3 DNA reads TGTGCCAGCCTTCCCGGAGCGAGCTCCTACAATGAGCAGTTCTTC. It codes for CASLPGASSYNEQFF.

Points on this clone: In the same sample, other DNA sequences code for this CDR3. The CDR3 nucleotides read TGTGCCAGCAGTTACCCTGGCACAGATACGCAGTATTTT. It is translated as CASSYPGTDTQYF. This chain uses TRBV6-5 with TRBJ2-3, with no clear D. V lost 2 bases to trimming and J lost 1 base, with 4 bases between them. The CDR3 loop spans 13 amino acids. CDR1 and CDR2 (germline): MNHEY, SVGAGI.

CDR3 loop: CASSVEPSSGELFF. CDR3 DNA sequence: TGTGCCAGCAGTGTTGAACCGTCCTCCGGGGAGCTGTTTTTT. This chain links TRBV28 with TRBJ2-2; no reliable D call. The CDR3 loop spans 14 amino acids. V was clipped by 5 bases and J by 6 bases, with 13 bases between them. Germline loops: CDR1 MDHEN, CDR2 SYDVKM. Full variable domain (outside the CDR3, taken from reference TRBV28 and TRBJ2-2): DVKVTQSSRYLVKRTGEKVFLECVQDMDHENMFWYRQDPGLGLRLIYFSYDVKMKEKGDIPEGYSVSREKKERFSLILESASTNQTSMYLCASSVEPSSGELFFGEGSRLTVL.

This sequence joins TRBV7-8 and TRBJ2-7, with D tentatively TRBD1 (6 bases). Trimming took 6 bases from V and 1 from J, leaving 13 bases between them. Germline V CDR1 and CDR2: SGHVS, FQNEAQ. The CDR3 contains 14 residues. Here the CDR3 DNA reads TGTGCCAGCAGTTCAGGGGAAGGGTCCTACGAGCAGTACTTC. Translation: CASSSGEGSYEQYF. Complete variable domain (other parts from reference TRBV7-8 and TRBJ2-7): GAGVSQSPRYKVAKRGQDVALRCDPISGHVSLFWYQQALGQGPEFLTYFQNEAQLDKSGLPSDRFFAERPEGSVSTLKIQRTQQEDSAVYLCASSSGEGSYEQYFGPGTRLTVT.